The rows below give T cell receptor beta chains drawn from one sample of a study of untreated major depressive disorder. Measured with immunoSEQ multiplex PCR; TCRdb has only the in-frame clones, and not every one. The sample shows fewer than 30,000 clones, 91% of them seen only once. Sequenced: CD4+ T cells from PBMCs. The receptors come from a woman in her 30s with major depressive disorder. Each CDR3 is given with its conserved first and last residue. A D gene is named only where the DNA matches it firmly. A clone size is listed for some rows: how often the clone was seen (once, few, many), or a class if it is expanded.

j_gene: TRBJ2-3
abundance: .
v_gene: TRBV29-1
d_gene: TRBD1
CDR3aa: CSVGSPRDRGSNTQYF
CDR3nt: TGCAGCGTTGGGTCACCCAGGGACAGGGGGTCAAATACGCAGTATTTT

j_gene: TRBJ2-5
abundance: .
v_gene: TRBV5-8
d_gene: .
CDR3aa: CASSFGLRQETQYF
CDR3nt: TGTGCCAGCAGCTTTGGACTAAGACAAGAGACCCAGTACTTC

j_gene: TRBJ1-4
abundance: once
v_gene: TRBV7-2
d_gene: .
CDR3aa: CASSSSGRPYEKLFF
CDR3nt: TGTGCCAGCAGTTCATCGGGACGGCCGTATGAAAAACTGTTTTTT

j_gene: TRBJ2-5
abundance: .
v_gene: TRBV2
d_gene: .
CDR3aa: CASSGGSGKTQYF
CDR3nt: TGTGCCAGCAGTGGAGGTAGCGGAAAGACCCAGTACTTC

j_gene: TRBJ1-4
abundance: .
v_gene: TRBV5-4
d_gene: .
CDR3aa: CASSPLGEKLFF
CDR3nt: TGTGCCAGCAGCCCCCTTGGTGAAAAACTGTTTTTT

j_gene: TRBJ1-1
abundance: few
v_gene: TRBV18
d_gene: .
CDR3aa: CASSPPMGGRGQTEAFF
CDR3nt: TGTGCCAGCTCACCACCGATGGGGGGGAGAGGGCAGACTGAAGCTTTCTTT

j_gene: TRBJ2-5
abundance: .
v_gene: TRBV2
d_gene: .
CDR3aa: CASSELPPGPQETQYF
CDR3nt: TGTGCCAGCAGTGAGCTCCCCCCAGGGCCTCAAGAGACCCAGTACTTC

j_gene: TRBJ1-2
abundance: .
v_gene: TRBV4-1
d_gene: TRBD1
CDR3aa: CASSPGTGGRGYTF
CDR3nt: TGCGCCAGCAGCCCCGGGACAGGGGGCCGGGGCTACACCTTC

j_gene: TRBJ2-3
abundance: .
v_gene: TRBV18
d_gene: .
CDR3aa: CASSPPGRDTQYF
CDR3nt: TGTGCCAGCTCACCACCGGGGCGCGATACGCAGTATTTT

j_gene: TRBJ2-7
abundance: once
v_gene: TRBV5-1
d_gene: TRBD2
CDR3aa: CASSPKTSGSPYEQYF
CDR3nt: TGCGCCAGCAGCCCCAAGACTAGCGGGAGCCCCTACGAGCAGTACTTC

j_gene: TRBJ2-7
abundance: .
v_gene: TRBV16
d_gene: .
CDR3aa: CASSRSTFYEQYF
CDR3nt: TGTGCCAGCAGCCGGAGTACTTTCTACGAGCAGTACTTC

j_gene: TRBJ1-2
abundance: .
v_gene: TRBV5-4
d_gene: .
CDR3aa: CASSFGGRGAGTF
CDR3nt: TGTGCCAGCAGCTTTGGGGGCCGGGGGGCAGGGACCTTC

j_gene: TRBJ1-6
abundance: .
v_gene: TRBV28
d_gene: .
CDR3aa: CASSLPAGTAMSPLHF
CDR3nt: TGTGCCAGCAGTTTACCGGCTGGGACGGCAATGTCACCCCTCCACTTT

j_gene: TRBJ1-2
abundance: .
v_gene: TRBV6-1
d_gene: .
CDR3aa: CASSAKLSVLVYGYTF
CDR3nt: TGTGCCAGCAGTGCTAAACTGTCCGTGCTGGTCTATGGCTACACCTTC

j_gene: TRBJ1-6
abundance: .
v_gene: TRBV4-2
d_gene: .
CDR3aa: CASSTPAGYSGSALHF
CDR3nt: TGTGCCAGCAGCACCCCAGCCGGGTATTCAGGTTCGGCCCTCCACTTT

j_gene: TRBJ2-7
abundance: .
v_gene: TRBV29-1
d_gene: .
CDR3aa: CSVYDSGRPYEQYF
CDR3nt: TGCAGCGTTTACGACTCGGGGAGGCCCTACGAGCAGTACTTC

j_gene: TRBJ2-1
abundance: .
v_gene: TRBV7-9
d_gene: TRBD2
CDR3aa: CASSLGLAGVLNNEQFF
CDR3nt: TGTGCCAGCAGCTTAGGACTAGCGGGAGTGTTGAATAATGAGCAGTTCTTC

j_gene: TRBJ2-5
abundance: .
v_gene: TRBV6-5
d_gene: .
CDR3aa: CASSPGWVETQYF
CDR3nt: TGTGCCAGCAGTCCAGGGTGGGTAGAGACCCAGTACTTC

j_gene: TRBJ1-1
abundance: .
v_gene: TRBV11-2
d_gene: .
CDR3aa: CASSQNRAATEAFF
CDR3nt: TGTGCCAGCAGCCAAAACAGGGCTGCCACTGAAGCTTTCTTT

j_gene: TRBJ2-2
abundance: .
v_gene: TRBV7-2
d_gene: .
CDR3aa: CASSWAAQLAGELFF
CDR3nt: TGTGCCAGCAGCTGGGCGGCGCAATTGGCCGGGGAGCTGTTTTTT

j_gene: TRBJ2-7
abundance: .
v_gene: TRBV28
d_gene: .
CDR3aa: CASSRTLNEQYF
CDR3nt: TGTGCCAGCAGTCGGACACTTAACGAGCAGTACTTC

j_gene: TRBJ1-5
abundance: .
v_gene: TRBV6-6
d_gene: TRBD1
CDR3aa: CASGGQMNQPQHF
CDR3nt: TGTGCCAGCGGGGGACAGATGAATCAGCCCCAGCATTTT

j_gene: TRBJ1-5
abundance: .
v_gene: TRBV15
d_gene: .
CDR3aa: CATSRREQNLGQHF
CDR3nt: TGTGCCACCAGCCGCCGGGAACAGAACCTTGGCCAGCATTTT

j_gene: TRBJ2-5
abundance: .
v_gene: TRBV7-2
d_gene: .
CDR3aa: CASSTAGQETQYF
CDR3nt: TGTGCCAGCAGTACTGCGGGGCAAGAGACCCAGTACTTC

j_gene: TRBJ2-1
abundance: .
v_gene: TRBV5-4
d_gene: TRBD2
CDR3aa: CASSKGRAGDEQFF
CDR3nt: TGTGCCAGCAGCAAGGGGAGGGCAGGTGATGAGCAGTTCTTC

j_gene: TRBJ1-5
abundance: .
v_gene: TRBV28
d_gene: TRBD1
CDR3aa: CASSHRDRGGNQPQHF
CDR3nt: TGTGCCAGCAGCCACCGGGACAGGGGTGGGAATCAGCCCCAGCATTTT

j_gene: TRBJ1-2
abundance: .
v_gene: TRBV18
d_gene: TRBD1
CDR3aa: CASSPGTGNGYTF
CDR3nt: TGTGCCAGCTCTCCGGGGACAGGGAATGGCTACACCTTC

j_gene: TRBJ2-1
abundance: few
v_gene: TRBV6-4
d_gene: .
CDR3aa: CASSAGPPRYYEQFF
CDR3nt: TGTGCCAGCAGCGCTGGACCCCCGAGGTATTATGAGCAGTTCTTC

j_gene: TRBJ2-7
abundance: .
v_gene: TRBV29-1
d_gene: .
CDR3aa: CSVSIGEQYF
CDR3nt: TGCAGCGTCTCTATCGGGGAGCAGTACTTC

j_gene: TRBJ1-2
abundance: few
v_gene: TRBV6-6
d_gene: .
CDR3aa: CASSYSLFGYTF
CDR3nt: TGTGCCAGCAGTTACTCGCTTTTTGGCTACACCTTC

j_gene: TRBJ1-5
abundance: .
v_gene: TRBV20-1
d_gene: .
CDR3aa: CSARVGAYQHF
CDR3nt: TGCAGTGCTAGAGTGGGGGCTTATCAGCATTTT

j_gene: TRBJ2-5
abundance: .
v_gene: TRBV7-9
d_gene: .
CDR3aa: CASSLAVGETQYF
CDR3nt: TGTGCCAGCAGCTTAGCGGTGGGGGAGACCCAGTACTTC

j_gene: TRBJ2-1
abundance: once
v_gene: TRBV11-3
d_gene: .
CDR3aa: CASTLSGQSQFF
CDR3nt: TGTGCCAGCACTTTGAGTGGGCAGTCGCAGTTCTTC

j_gene: TRBJ2-5
abundance: .
v_gene: TRBV7-2
d_gene: TRBD2
CDR3aa: CASSFGLGETQYF
CDR3nt: TGTGCCAGCAGCTTCGGACTAGGGGAGACCCAGTACTTC

j_gene: TRBJ1-2
abundance: .
v_gene: TRBV6-5
d_gene: TRBD1
CDR3aa: CASSSGGGRGYTF
CDR3nt: TGTGCCAGCAGTTCAGGGGGCGGTCGAGGCTACACCTTC

j_gene: TRBJ1-2
abundance: .
v_gene: TRBV27
d_gene: .
CDR3aa: CASSLSGTIYGYTF
CDR3nt: TGTGCCAGCAGTTTGTCCGGGACAATATATGGCTACACCTTC

j_gene: TRBJ1-2
abundance: .
v_gene: TRBV28
d_gene: TRBD1
CDR3aa: CASRSIDRGGYTF
CDR3nt: TGTGCCAGCAGATCGATAGACAGGGGAGGCTACACCTTC

j_gene: TRBJ2-1
abundance: .
v_gene: TRBV6-1
d_gene: TRBD2
CDR3aa: CASRGGGRYNEQFF
CDR3nt: TGTGCCAGCAGGGGCGGGGGAAGGTACAATGAGCAGTTCTTC

j_gene: TRBJ2-1
abundance: .
v_gene: TRBV18
d_gene: .
CDR3aa: CASSPFGEGNEQFF
CDR3nt: TGTGCCAGCTCACCATTCGGAGAGGGCAATGAGCAGTTCTTC

j_gene: TRBJ1-1
abundance: .
v_gene: TRBV2
d_gene: .
CDR3aa: CASIRRASNTEAFF
CDR3nt: TGTGCCAGCATCCGGAGGGCCTCGAACACTGAAGCTTTCTTT

j_gene: TRBJ1-5
abundance: .
v_gene: TRBV6-1
d_gene: TRBD1
CDR3aa: CASSEFRGGDQPQHF
CDR3nt: TGTGCCAGCAGTGAATTTAGAGGGGGCGATCAGCCCCAGCATTTT

j_gene: TRBJ2-5
abundance: .
v_gene: TRBV5-1
d_gene: .
CDR3aa: CASSPYVAETQYF
CDR3nt: TGCGCCAGCAGCCCATACGTTGCGGAGACCCAGTACTTC

j_gene: TRBJ2-7
abundance: .
v_gene: TRBV28
d_gene: .
CDR3aa: CASGKPTVYEQYF
CDR3nt: TGTGCCAGCGGGAAGCCCACCGTGTACGAGCAGTACTTC

j_gene: TRBJ2-3
abundance: once
v_gene: TRBV25-1
d_gene: TRBD1
CDR3aa: CASRAGTATDTQYF
CDR3nt: TGTGCCAGCAGAGCCGGGACAGCCACAGATACGCAGTATTTT

j_gene: TRBJ2-2
abundance: .
v_gene: TRBV6-6
d_gene: .
CDR3aa: CASSYSNGNTGELFF
CDR3nt: TGTGCCAGCAGTTACTCGAACGGGAACACCGGGGAGCTGTTTTTT

j_gene: TRBJ1-1
abundance: .
v_gene: TRBV11-1
d_gene: .
CDR3aa: CASSLLISGTGTEAFF
CDR3nt: TGTGCCAGCAGCTTACTTATATCAGGGACTGGAACTGAAGCTTTCTTT

j_gene: TRBJ2-1
abundance: .
v_gene: TRBV7-6
d_gene: TRBD1
CDR3aa: CASSLVAGGNEQFF
CDR3nt: TGTGCCAGCAGCTTAGTCGCAGGGGGAAATGAGCAGTTCTTC

j_gene: TRBJ2-5
abundance: .
v_gene: TRBV28
d_gene: TRBD1
CDR3aa: CASRNTGGDRITRETQYF
CDR3nt: TGTGCCAGCAGAAATACAGGGGGCGACCGAATTACCCGGGAGACCCAGTACTTC

j_gene: TRBJ2-7
abundance: once
v_gene: TRBV5-4
d_gene: .
CDR3aa: CASSQGGGRPYEQYF
CDR3nt: TGTGCCAGCAGCCAGGGGGGGGGCCGCCCCTACGAGCAGTACTTC

j_gene: TRBJ1-6
abundance: .
v_gene: TRBV9
d_gene: .
CDR3aa: CASSVASVMWNSPLHF
CDR3nt: TGTGCCAGCAGCGTAGCCTCGGTTATGTGGAATTCACCCCTCCACTTT

j_gene: TRBJ2-3
abundance: once
v_gene: TRBV18
d_gene: TRBD2
CDR3aa: CASSAAGGSSTDTQYF
CDR3nt: TGTGCCAGCTCAGCAGCGGGGGGCTCTAGCACAGATACGCAGTATTTT